These T cell receptor beta chains were read from a single sample in a study of blood T cell repertoires in COVID-19. The data were produced by immunoSEQ multiplex PCR, yet TCRdb's version contains in-frame clones alone and is incomplete. The table records approximately 360,000 clones, 83% of them present only once. The material sequenced was PBMCs or T cells enriched from blood (not recorded which). Source of these receptors: a woman aged 50 to 60 who had recovered from COVID-19. The CDR3 runs from the conserved cysteine through the conserved F or W. Fields, in order: V gene, clone size, CDR3 protein. Rows give clone size only sometimes, using once, few, many, or a class for an expanded clone.

V gene: TRBV14
clone size: -
CDR3 protein: CASSQDPRGPYEQYF

V gene: TRBV5-4
clone size: -
CDR3 protein: CASSFSPLLNTEAFF

V gene: TRBV5-5
clone size: once
CDR3 protein: CASSYQSPGGTQYF

V gene: TRBV7-9
clone size: -
CDR3 protein: CASGYGEGANVLTF

V gene: TRBV7-2
clone size: once
CDR3 protein: CASSQAGSSNQPQHF

V gene: TRBV6-2/TRBV6-3
clone size: -
CDR3 protein: CASSASGRSYEQYF

V gene: TRBV5-1
clone size: -
CDR3 protein: CASSFSGGQGYNEQFF

V gene: TRBV5-8
clone size: -
CDR3 protein: CASRVGTGFTEAFF

V gene: TRBV7-2
clone size: -
CDR3 protein: CASSLAPRTGGAGEQYF

V gene: TRBV4-2
clone size: -
CDR3 protein: CASSQHTGQREKLFF

V gene: TRBV6-2/TRBV6-3
clone size: -
CDR3 protein: CASSYSPGTGVEQYF

V gene: TRBV6-2/TRBV6-3
clone size: -
CDR3 protein: CASTPMGGGGYTF

V gene: TRBV20-1
clone size: -
CDR3 protein: CSASGTNTGELFF

V gene: TRBV2
clone size: few
CDR3 protein: CASLGQGGLWGYTF

V gene: TRBV6-2/TRBV6-3
clone size: -
CDR3 protein: CASSKIRREFGELFF

V gene: TRBV30
clone size: -
CDR3 protein: CAWSPIDAGWTEAFF

V gene: TRBV5-1
clone size: -
CDR3 protein: CASSLGRGGGGIDEQFF

V gene: TRBV13
clone size: few
CDR3 protein: CASSLSPRDREGYTF

V gene: TRBV9
clone size: -
CDR3 protein: CASSFRRGGSPLHF

V gene: TRBV3-1/TRBV3-2
clone size: -
CDR3 protein: CASSQTVAGPYEQYF

V gene: TRBV7-6
clone size: -
CDR3 protein: CASSLGRGDGLNEKLFF

V gene: TRBV4-2
clone size: -
CDR3 protein: CASSPGGQHGYTF

V gene: TRBV7-3
clone size: -
CDR3 protein: CASSLMSHTDTQYF

V gene: TRBV2
clone size: -
CDR3 protein: CASSASGESGLYGYTF

V gene: TRBV19
clone size: -
CDR3 protein: CASYPGQASNQPQHF

V gene: TRBV9
clone size: -
CDR3 protein: CASSSKTGRNSPLHF

V gene: TRBV27
clone size: -
CDR3 protein: CASSLRTMNTEAFF

V gene: TRBV6-2/TRBV6-3
clone size: -
CDR3 protein: CASSYTHSGANVLTF

V gene: TRBV7-9
clone size: -
CDR3 protein: CASSIPDRGSPLHF

V gene: TRBV9
clone size: -
CDR3 protein: CASSVGQGIPYGYTF